One T cell receptor beta chain is described in this entry. This sample is part of a study of OX40 agonist ivuxolimab in advanced cancers. Repertoires were generated with immunoSEQ multiplex PCR, while TCRdb's copy carries only in-frame clones and drops some. This sample has some 71,000 clones, with roughly 84% found just once. At cycle 4 day 1, cycle 7 day 1, and baseline, blood was sampled. The sample was CD4+ or CD8+ T cells sorted from blood, taken in a trial of the OX40 agonist ivuxolimab. The origin of this receptor is an adult with an advanced solid tumor such as melanoma, head and neck, liver or kidney cancer.

CDR3 in amino acids: CASSPGRTGIDTQYF. For the CDR3, the DNA is TGTGCCAGCAGCCCGGGGAGGACAGGGATAGATACGCAGTATTTT. This chain uses TRBV5-4 with TRBJ2-3; TRBD1 aligns across 8 bases. Germline V CDR1 and CDR2: SGHNT, YYREEE (reference sequence). V was pared by 4 bases and J by 5 bases, with 9 bases of the junction left unmatched. This CDR3 has 15 amino acids.